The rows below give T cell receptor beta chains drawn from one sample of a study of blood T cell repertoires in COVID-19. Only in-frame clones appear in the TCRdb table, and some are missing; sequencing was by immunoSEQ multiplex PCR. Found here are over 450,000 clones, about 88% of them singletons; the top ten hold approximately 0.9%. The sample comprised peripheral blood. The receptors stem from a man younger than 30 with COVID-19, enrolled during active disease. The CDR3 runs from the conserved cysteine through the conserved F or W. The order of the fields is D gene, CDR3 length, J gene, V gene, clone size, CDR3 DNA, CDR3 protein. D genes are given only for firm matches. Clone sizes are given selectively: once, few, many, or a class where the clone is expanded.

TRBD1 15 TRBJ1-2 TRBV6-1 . TGTGCCAGCAGTGACCAGGACAGGGGGATCTATGGCTACACCTTC CASSDQDRGIYGYTF
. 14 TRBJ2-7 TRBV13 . TGTGCCAGCAGCTTAGCTGGCAGATCCTACGAGCAGTACTTC CASSLAGRSYEQYF
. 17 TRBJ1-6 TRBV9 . TGTGCCAGCAGCGTAGAGTCGGGTTGGGCCTATAATTCACCCCTCCACTTT CASSVESGWAYNSPLHF
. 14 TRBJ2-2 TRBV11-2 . TGTGCCAGCAGCCGGTACAGGAACACCGGGGAGCTGTTTTTT CASSRYRNTGELFF
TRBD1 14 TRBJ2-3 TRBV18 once TGTGCCAGCTCACCCCCGGGACAGAGAGATACGCAGTATTTT CASSPPGQRDTQYF
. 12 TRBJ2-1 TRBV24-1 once TGTGCCACCAGTGACCCTCGGGATGAGCAGTTCTTC CATSDPRDEQFF
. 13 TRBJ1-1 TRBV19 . TGTGCCAGTAAAGACTCCATCAGTCCTGAAGCTTTCTTT CASKDSISPEAFF
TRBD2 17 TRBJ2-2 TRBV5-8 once TGTGCCAGCAGCCGGGGTTTACTAGCGGGACGGCCCGGGGAGCTGTTTTTT CASSRGLLAGRPGELFF
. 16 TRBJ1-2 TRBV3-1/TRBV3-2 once TGTGCCAGCAGCCCTAAACGGGAAGAATTGAACTATGGCTACACCTTC CASSPKREELNYGYTF
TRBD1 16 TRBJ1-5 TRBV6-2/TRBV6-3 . TGTGCCAGCAGTTTTCTCCGACAGGGTGGCAATCAGCCCCAGCATTTT CASSFLRQGGNQPQHF
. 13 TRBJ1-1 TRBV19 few TGTGCCAGTAGTTCCGCGGGTTTCAGTGAAGCTTTCTTT CASSSAGFSEAFF
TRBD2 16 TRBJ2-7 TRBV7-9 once TGTGCCAGCAGCTTAAGTTTTGGGACTAGCGGGAGAGACCAGTACTTC CASSLSFGTSGRDQYF
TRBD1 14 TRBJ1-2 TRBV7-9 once TGTGCCAGCAGCTGGGGACAGGCGAACTATGGCTACACCTTC CASSWGQANYGYTF
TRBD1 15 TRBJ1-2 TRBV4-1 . TGCGCCAGCAGCCAAGGACAGGGGGAAATCTATGGCTACACCTTC CASSQGQGEIYGYTF
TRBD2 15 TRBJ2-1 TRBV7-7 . TGTGCCAGCAGCCCACTAGCGGTCTCCTACAATGAGCAGTTCTTC CASSPLAVSYNEQFF
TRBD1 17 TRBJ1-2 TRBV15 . TGTGCCACCAGCAGAGAACGAAGACAGGGGCGGTTGTATGGCTACACCTTC CATSRERRQGRLYGYTF
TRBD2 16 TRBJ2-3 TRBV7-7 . TGTGCTAGCAGCCAAGGGACTAGCGGGCTTGGGGATACGCAGTATTTT CASSQGTSGLGDTQYF
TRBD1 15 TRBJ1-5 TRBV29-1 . TGCAGCCCTGCGTTACGGGACAGGGCAAATCAGCCCCAGCATTTT CSPALRDRANQPQHF
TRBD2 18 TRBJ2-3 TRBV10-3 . TGTGCCATCTCTGGACGGCCCGGGACTAGCGGGGGCGCGGATACGCAGTATTTT CAISGRPGTSGGADTQYF
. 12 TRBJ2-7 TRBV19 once TGTGCCAGTAGTGCAGTAAACTACGAGCAGTACTTC CASSAVNYEQYF
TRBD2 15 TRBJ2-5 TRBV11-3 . TGTGCCAGCAGCTTGGGGGGTGCGGGAGTTGAGACCCAGTACTTC CASSLGGAGVETQYF
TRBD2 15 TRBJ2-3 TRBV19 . TGTGCCAGTAGTATCGGGGGAGGGTCCCCAGATACGCAGTATTTT CASSIGGGSPDTQYF
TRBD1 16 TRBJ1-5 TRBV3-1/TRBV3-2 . TGTGCCAGCAGCCAACCCGACAGGGGGGGCAATCAGCCCCAGCATTTT CASSQPDRGGNQPQHF
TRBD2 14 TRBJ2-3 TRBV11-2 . TGTGCCAGCACCTCGGGACTAAACACAGATACGCAGTATTTT CASTSGLNTDTQYF
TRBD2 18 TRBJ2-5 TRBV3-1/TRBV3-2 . TGTGCCAGCAGCCAAGATCGGACTAGCGGGGGGGCCGGGGAGACCCAGTACTTC CASSQDRTSGGAGETQYF
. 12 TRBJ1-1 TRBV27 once TGTGCCAGCAGCGGACAGAACACTGAAGCTTTCTTT CASSGQNTEAFF
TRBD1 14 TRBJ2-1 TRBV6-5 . TGTGCCAGCACCGGCCGGGACAGGACGAATGAGCAGTTCTTC CASTGRDRTNEQFF
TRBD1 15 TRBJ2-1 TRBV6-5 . TGTGCCAGCGGGGTTACAGGGGGCAGGAACAATGAGCAGTTCTTC CASGVTGGRNNEQFF
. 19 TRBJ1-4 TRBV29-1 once TGCAGCGTTGAAGACCCGGAGGACGGGGATGGGGCAACTAATGAAAAACTGTTTTTT CSVEDPEDGDGATNEKLFF
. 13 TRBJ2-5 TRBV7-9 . TGTGCCAGCAGCTTCCCAGGGCGAGAGACCCAGTACTTC CASSFPGRETQYF
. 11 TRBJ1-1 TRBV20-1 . TGCAGTGCTGAACAGGGATCTGAAGCTTTCTTT CSAEQGSEAFF
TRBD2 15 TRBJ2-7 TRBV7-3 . TGTGCCAGCAGCAGAGGGACTAGCGGGGGTAACGAGCAGTACTTC CASSRGTSGGNEQYF
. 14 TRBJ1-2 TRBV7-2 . TGTGCCAGCAGCTTAGCTAGGGCGGGGTATGGCTACACCTTC CASSLARAGYGYTF
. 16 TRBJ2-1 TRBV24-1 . TGTGCCACCAGTGAAAAGAGCGGTCCCGGCCCCAATGAGCAGTTCTTC CATSEKSGPGPNEQFF
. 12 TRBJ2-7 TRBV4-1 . TGCGCCAGCAGCCAGCGAGGAGACGAGCAGTACTTC CASSQRGDEQYF
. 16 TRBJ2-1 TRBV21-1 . TGTGCCAGCCTAAAATGGGATCCCCCTACTAGGAATGAGCAGTTCTTC CASLKWDPPTRNEQFF
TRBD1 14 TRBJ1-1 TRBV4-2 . TGTGCCAGCAGCCAGGGACAGGGGAACACTGAAGCTTTCTTT CASSQGQGNTEAFF
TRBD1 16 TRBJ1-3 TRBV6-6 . TGTGCCAGCAGTTATAGTGGGACAGGGGCTGGAAACACCATATATTTT CASSYSGTGAGNTIYF
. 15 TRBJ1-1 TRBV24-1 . TGTGCCACCAGTGATTCTGTTCGGGGGAACACTGAAGCTTTCTTT CATSDSVRGNTEAFF
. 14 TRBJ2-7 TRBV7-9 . TGTGCCAGCAGCCCAGGGGTGGGTTCCTACGAGCAGTACTTC CASSPGVGSYEQYF
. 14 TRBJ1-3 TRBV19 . TGTGCCAGTAGTATCGGGAGTATTAGAAACACCATATATTTT CASSIGSIRNTIYF
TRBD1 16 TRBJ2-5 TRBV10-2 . TGCGCCAGCAGTGAGTCGTGGACAGGGGATCAAGAGACCCAGTACTTC CASSESWTGDQETQYF
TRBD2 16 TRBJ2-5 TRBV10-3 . TGTGCCATCTCATCAGGAGGTAGCGGGGGCCAAGAGACCCAGTACTTC CAISSGGSGGQETQYF
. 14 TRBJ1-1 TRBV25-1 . TGTGCCAGCAGTCATAACAACAGGGCTATTGAAGCTTTCTTT CASSHNNRAIEAFF
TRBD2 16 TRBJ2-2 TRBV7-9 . TGTGCCAGCAGCGTAAGACTAGCGGGAAACACCGGGGAGCTGTTTTTT CASSVRLAGNTGELFF
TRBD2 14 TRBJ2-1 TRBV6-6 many TGTGCCACCACCCCCGGGGGGACGTACAATGAGCAGTTCTTC CATTPGGTYNEQFF
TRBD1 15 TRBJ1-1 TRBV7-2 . TGTGCCAGCAGCACCACAGGGGGCGAATGGACTGAAGCTTTCTTT CASSTTGGEWTEAFF
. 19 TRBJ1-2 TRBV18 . TGTGCCAGCTCACCACCGGTAAAACAGGGTCGTAGGGCCGTGTATAGCTACACCTTC CASSPPVKQGRRAVYSYTF
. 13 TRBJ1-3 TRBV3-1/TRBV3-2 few TGTGCCAGCAGCGCCGTCGGTGGAGACACCATATATTTT CASSAVGGDTIYF